This T cell receptor beta chain emerged from a study of T cells after yellow fever vaccination. About the research overall: SMART-Seq v4 Ultra Low Input prepared libraries from low-cell fractions. General study points: Post-booster repertoires contained most primary-vaccination clones again (96% CD4, approximately 88% CD8).

V gave up 6 bases and J gave up 4 bases; unmatched junction bases: 8. The CDR3 spans 15 residues. TCRdb used MiXCR to reprocess the 5' RACE reads, holding one entry per CDR3 protein. Here the sample spans some 400,000 distinct CDR3 sequences, about 6.2% being singletons. This clonotype has more than one count but fewer than ten. Its antigen is undetermined. The sample here was PBMCs, taken 5 days after the yellow fever booster vaccination. The clonotype was recovered from a man aged 30-40 years who received the YFV17D yellow fever vaccine. The chain uses TRBV12-3 or TRBV12-4 and TRBJ2-2; TRBD1 agrees at 7 bases. CDR3 region: CASSYNRGGTGELFF. DNA of the CDR3: TGTGCCAGCAGCTACAACAGGGGCGGCACCGGGGAGCTGTTTTTT.